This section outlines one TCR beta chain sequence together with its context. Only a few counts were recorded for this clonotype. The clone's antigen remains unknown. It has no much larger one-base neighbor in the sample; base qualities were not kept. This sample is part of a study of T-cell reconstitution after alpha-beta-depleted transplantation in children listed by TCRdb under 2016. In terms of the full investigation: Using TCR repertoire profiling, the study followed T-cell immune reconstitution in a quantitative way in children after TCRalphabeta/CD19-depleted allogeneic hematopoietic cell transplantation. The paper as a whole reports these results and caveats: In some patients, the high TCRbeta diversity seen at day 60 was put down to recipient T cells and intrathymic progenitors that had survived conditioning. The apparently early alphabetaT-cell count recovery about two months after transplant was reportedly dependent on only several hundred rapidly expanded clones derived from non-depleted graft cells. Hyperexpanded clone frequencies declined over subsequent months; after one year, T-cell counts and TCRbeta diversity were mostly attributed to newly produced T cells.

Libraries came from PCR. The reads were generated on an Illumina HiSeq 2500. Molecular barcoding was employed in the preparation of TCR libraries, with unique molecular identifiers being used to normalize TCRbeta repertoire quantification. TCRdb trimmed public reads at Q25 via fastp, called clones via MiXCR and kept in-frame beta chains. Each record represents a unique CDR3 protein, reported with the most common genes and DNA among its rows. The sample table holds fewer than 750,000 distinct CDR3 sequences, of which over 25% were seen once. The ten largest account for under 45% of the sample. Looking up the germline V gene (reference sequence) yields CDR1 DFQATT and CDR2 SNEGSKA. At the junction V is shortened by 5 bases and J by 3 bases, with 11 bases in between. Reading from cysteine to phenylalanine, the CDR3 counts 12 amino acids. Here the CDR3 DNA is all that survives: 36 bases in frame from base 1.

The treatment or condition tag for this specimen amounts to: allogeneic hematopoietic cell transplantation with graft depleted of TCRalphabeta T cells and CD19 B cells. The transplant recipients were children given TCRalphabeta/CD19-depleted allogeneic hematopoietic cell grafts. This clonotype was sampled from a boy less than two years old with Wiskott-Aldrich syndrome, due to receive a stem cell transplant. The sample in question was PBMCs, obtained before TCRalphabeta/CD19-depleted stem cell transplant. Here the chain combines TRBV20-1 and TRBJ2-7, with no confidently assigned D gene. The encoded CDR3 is CSAYRLHYEQYF. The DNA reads TGCAGTGCTTACCGACTGCACTACGAGCAGTACTTC.